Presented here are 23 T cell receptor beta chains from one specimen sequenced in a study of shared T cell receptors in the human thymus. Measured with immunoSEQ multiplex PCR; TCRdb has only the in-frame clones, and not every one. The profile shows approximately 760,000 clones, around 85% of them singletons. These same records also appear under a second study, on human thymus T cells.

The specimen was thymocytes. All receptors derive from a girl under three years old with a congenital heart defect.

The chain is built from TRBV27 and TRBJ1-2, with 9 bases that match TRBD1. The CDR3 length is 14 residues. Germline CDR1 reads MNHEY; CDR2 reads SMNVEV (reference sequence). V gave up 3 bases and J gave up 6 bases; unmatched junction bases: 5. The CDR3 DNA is TGTGCCAGCAGTTTTACGGGACAGGGTAATGGCTACACCTTC. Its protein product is CASSFTGQGNGYTF.

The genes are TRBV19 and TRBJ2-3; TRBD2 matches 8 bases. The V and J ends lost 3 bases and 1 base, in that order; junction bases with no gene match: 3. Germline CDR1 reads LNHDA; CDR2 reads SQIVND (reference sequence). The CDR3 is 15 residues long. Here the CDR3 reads CASSINSGGTDTQYF. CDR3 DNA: TGTGCCAGTAGTATTAATAGCGGGGGCACAGATACGCAGTATTTT.

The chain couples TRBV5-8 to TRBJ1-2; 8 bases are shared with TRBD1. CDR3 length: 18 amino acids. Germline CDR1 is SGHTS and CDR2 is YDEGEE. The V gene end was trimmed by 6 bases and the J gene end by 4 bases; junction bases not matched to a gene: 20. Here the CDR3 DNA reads TGTGCCAGCATCTCATTCGGACAGGGAGGCCCTTATTCCTATGGCTACACCTTC. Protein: CASISFGQGGPYSYGYTF.

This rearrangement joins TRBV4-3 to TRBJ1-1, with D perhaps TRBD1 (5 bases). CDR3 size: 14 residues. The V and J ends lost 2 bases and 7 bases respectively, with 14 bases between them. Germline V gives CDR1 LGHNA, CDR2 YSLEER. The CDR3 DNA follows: TGCGCCAGCAGCCAATGGGGCTCGGGGGGTGAAGCTTTCTTT. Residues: CASSQWGSGGEAFF.

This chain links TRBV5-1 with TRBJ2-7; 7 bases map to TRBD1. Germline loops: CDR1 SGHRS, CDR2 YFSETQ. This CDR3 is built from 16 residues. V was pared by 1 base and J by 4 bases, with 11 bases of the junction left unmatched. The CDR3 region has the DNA TGCGCCAGCAGCTTGAATCAATTCGACAGGGTTTACGAGCAGTACTTC. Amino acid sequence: CASSLNQFDRVYEQYF.

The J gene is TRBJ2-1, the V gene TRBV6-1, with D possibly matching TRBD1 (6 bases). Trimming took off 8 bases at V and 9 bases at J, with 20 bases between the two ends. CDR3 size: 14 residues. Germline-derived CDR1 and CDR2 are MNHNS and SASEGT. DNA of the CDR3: TGTGCCAGCGCTCGGCAGGGACACCCCGGTGAGCAGTTCTTC. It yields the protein CASARQGHPGEQFF.

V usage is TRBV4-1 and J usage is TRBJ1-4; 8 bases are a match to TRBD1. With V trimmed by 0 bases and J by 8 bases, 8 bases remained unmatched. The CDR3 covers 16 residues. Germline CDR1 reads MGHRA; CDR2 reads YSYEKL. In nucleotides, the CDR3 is TGCGCCAGCAGCCAAGAACGAGACAGGGGCCCCGAAAAACTGTTTTTT. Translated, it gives CASSQERDRGPEKLFF.

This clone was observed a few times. The CDR3 loop is CASSETMDRLIGAQHF. In nucleotides, the CDR3 is TGTGCCAGCAGTGAAACTATGGACAGGTTAATCGGGGCCCAGCATTTT. The chain recombines TRBV6-1 with TRBJ1-5; 7 bases agree with TRBD1. The V segment lost 2 bases and the J segment 11 bases; nucleotides outside the gene matches: 15. The length of the CDR3 is 16 residues. Germline V gives CDR1 MNHNS, CDR2 SASEGT.

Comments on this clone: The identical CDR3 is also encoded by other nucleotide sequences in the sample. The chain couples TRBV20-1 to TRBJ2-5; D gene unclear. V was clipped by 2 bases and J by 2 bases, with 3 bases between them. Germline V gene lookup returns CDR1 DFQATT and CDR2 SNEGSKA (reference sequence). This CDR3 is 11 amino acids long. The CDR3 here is CSARQQETQYF. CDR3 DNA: TGCAGTGCTAGACAACAAGAGACCCAGTACTTC.

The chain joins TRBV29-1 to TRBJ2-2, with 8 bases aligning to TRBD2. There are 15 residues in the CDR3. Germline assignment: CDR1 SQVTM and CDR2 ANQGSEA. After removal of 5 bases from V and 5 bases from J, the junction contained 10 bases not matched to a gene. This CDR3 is CSVYRPRGGTGELFF. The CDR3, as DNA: TGCAGCGTTTACCGCCCCCGCGGGGGGACCGGGGAGCTGTTTTTT.

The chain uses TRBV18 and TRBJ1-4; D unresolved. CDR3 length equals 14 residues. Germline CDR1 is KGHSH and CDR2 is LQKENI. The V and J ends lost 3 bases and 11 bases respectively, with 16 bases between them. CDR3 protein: CASSPIAGGGKLFF. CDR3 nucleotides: TGTGCCAGCTCACCCATCGCGGGTGGCGGGAAACTGTTTTTT.

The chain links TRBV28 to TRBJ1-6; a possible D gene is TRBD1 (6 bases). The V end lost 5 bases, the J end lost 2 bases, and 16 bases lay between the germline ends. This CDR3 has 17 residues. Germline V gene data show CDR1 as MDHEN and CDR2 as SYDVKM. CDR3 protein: CASSPTGSMTYNSPLHF. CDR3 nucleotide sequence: TGTGCCAGCAGTCCAACAGGGAGTATGACCTATAATTCACCCCTCCACTTT.

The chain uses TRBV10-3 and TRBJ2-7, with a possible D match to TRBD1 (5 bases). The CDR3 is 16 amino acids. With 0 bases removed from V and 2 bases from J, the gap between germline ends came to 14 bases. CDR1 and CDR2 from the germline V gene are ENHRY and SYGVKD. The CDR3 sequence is CAISESVGRVTYEQYF. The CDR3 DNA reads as TGTGCCATCAGTGAGTCGGTCGGCAGGGTGACCTACGAGCAGTACTTC.

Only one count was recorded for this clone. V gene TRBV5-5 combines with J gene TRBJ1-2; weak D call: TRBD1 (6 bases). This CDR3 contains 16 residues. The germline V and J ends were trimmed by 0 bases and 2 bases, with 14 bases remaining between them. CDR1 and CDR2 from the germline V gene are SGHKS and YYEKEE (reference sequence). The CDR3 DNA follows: TGTGCCAGCAGCTTGGGATTGACAGGACGCAACTATGGCTACACCTTC. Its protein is CASSLGLTGRNYGYTF.

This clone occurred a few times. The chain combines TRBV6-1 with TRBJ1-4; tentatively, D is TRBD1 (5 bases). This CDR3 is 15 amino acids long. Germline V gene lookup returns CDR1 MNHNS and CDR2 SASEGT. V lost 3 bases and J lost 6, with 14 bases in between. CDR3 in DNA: TGTGCCAGCAGTGATCGGACGCGGGGGGATGAAAAACTGTTTTTT. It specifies CASSDRTRGDEKLFF.

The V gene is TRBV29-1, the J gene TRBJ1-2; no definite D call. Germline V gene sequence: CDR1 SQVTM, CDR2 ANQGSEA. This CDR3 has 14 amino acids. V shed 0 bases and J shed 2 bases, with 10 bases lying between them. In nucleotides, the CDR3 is TGCAGCGTTGAAGATCGCCAGTCAAACTATGGCTACACCTTC. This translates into CSVEDRQSNYGYTF.

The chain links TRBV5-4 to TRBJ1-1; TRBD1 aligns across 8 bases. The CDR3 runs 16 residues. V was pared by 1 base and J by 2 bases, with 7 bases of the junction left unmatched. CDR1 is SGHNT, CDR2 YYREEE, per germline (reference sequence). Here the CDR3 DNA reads TGTGCCAGCAGCTTGTCACAGGGGGGTCAAAACACTGAAGCTTTCTTT. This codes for CASSLSQGGQNTEAFF.

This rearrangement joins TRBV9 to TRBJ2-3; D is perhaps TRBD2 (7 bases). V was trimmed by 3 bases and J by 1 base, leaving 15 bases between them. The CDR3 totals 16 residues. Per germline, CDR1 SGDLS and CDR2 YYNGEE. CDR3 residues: CASSGHREGGTDTQYF. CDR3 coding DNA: TGTGCCAGCAGCGGACACAGGGAGGGCGGCACAGATACGCAGTATTTT.

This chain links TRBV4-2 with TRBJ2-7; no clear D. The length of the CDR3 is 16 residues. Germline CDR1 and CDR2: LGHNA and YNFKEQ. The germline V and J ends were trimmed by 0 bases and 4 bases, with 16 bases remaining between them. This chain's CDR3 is CASSQDYLDSSYEQYF. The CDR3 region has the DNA TGTGCCAGCAGCCAAGACTACCTAGACTCTAGTTACGAGCAGTACTTC.

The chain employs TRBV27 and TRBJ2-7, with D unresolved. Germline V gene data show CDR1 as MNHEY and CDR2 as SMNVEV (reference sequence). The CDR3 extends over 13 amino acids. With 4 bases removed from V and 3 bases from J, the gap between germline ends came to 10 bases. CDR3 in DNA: TGTGCCAGCAGTTATAGATGGAGCTACGAGCAGTACTTC. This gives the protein CASSYRWSYEQYF.

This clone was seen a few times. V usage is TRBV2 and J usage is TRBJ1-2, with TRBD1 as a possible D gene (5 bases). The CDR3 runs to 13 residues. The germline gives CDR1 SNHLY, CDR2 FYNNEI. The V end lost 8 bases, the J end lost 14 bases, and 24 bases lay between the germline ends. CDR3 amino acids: CASGSRTLPKETF. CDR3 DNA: TGTGCCAGCGGTTCTCGGACACTACCTAAAGAGACCTTC.

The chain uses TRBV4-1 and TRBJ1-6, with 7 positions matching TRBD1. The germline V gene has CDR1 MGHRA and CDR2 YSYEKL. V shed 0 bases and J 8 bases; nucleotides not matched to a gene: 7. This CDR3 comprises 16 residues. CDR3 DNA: TGCGCCAGCAGCCAAGAAGGGAACAGGGGTTATTCACCCCTCCACTTT. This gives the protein CASSQEGNRGYSPLHF.

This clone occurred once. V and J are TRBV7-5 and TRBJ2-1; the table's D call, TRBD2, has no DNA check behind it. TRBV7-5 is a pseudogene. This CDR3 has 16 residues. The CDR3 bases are TGTGCCAGAAGCTTAGTCGGCAGAGATCGAGGGAATGAGCAGTTCTTC. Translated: CARSLVGRDRGNEQFF.